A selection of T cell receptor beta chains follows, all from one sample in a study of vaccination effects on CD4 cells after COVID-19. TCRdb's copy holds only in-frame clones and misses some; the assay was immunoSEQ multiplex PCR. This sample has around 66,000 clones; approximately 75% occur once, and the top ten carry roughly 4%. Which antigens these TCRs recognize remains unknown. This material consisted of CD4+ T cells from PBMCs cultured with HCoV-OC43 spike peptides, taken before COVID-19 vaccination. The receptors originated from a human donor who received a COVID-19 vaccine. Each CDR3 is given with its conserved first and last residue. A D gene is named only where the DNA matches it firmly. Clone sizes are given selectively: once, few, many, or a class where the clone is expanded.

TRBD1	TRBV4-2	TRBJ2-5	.	CASSQGGGQGVGETQYF	TGTGCCAGCAGCCAAGGGGGTGGACAGGGGGTCGGAGAGACCCAGTACTTC
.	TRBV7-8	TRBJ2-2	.	CASSRAMTGQNTGELFF	TGTGCCAGCAGCCGGGCCATGACGGGACAGAACACCGGGGAGCTGTTTTTT
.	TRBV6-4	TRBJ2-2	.	CASRTPNTGELFF	TGTGCCAGCAGGACTCCGAACACCGGGGAGCTGTTTTTT
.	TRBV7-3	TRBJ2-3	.	CASSLTGDTQYF	TGTGCCAGCAGCCTAACGGGCGATACGCAGTATTTT
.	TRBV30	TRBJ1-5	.	CAWSPDRGSNQPQHF	TGTGCCTGGAGCCCCGACCGGGGGAGCAATCAGCCCCAGCATTTT
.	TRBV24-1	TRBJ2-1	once	CATALTGILNNEQFF	TGTGCCACCGCCCTAACAGGGATACTAAACAATGAGCAGTTCTTC
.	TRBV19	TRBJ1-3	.	CASSMSGGTGNTIYF	TGTGCCAGTAGTATGAGTGGGGGCACTGGAAACACCATATATTTT
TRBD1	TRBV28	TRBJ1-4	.	CASRPDRVLAEKLFF	TGTGCCAGCAGACCTGACAGGGTATTAGCTGAAAAACTGTTTTTT
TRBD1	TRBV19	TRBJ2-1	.	CASNGLGQLNEQFF	TGTGCCAGTAATGGGCTGGGACAGTTGAATGAGCAGTTCTTC
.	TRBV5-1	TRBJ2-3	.	CASSLVEFLGGDTQYF	TGCGCCAGCAGCTTGGTTGAGTTCTTGGGTGGGGATACGCAGTATTTT
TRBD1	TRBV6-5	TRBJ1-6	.	CASRGTGDSPLHF	TGTGCCAGCAGAGGGACAGGGGACTCACCCCTCCACTTT
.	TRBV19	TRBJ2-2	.	CASSRTGELFF	TGTGCCAGTAGTAGGACCGGGGAGCTGTTTTTT
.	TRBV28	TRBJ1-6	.	CASTKPLGRGSPLHF	TGTGCCAGCACCAAACCCTTAGGACGGGGATCACCCCTCCACTTT
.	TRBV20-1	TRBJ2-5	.	CSARRGETQYF	TGCAGTGCTCGGCGAGGAGAGACCCAGTACTTC
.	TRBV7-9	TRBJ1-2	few	CASSLAGSGYGYTF	TGTGCCAGCAGCTTAGCAGGGTCCGGCTATGGCTACACCTTC
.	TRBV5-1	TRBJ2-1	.	CASRPGQVYGNEQFF	TGCGCCAGCCGGCCTGGACAAGTTTACGGGAATGAGCAGTTCTTC
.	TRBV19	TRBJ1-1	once	CASSIRVNTEAFF	TGTGCCAGTAGTATAAGAGTGAACACTGAAGCTTTCTTT
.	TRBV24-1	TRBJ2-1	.	CATARPTRPEQFF	TGTGCCACCGCGCGTCCCACGCGCCCTGAGCAGTTCTTC
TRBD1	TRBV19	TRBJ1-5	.	CASSIKRPGGYHSNQPQHF	TGTGCCAGTAGTATTAAGCGGCCAGGGGGCTACCATAGCAATCAGCCCCAGCATTTT
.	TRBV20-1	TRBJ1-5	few	CSASSPWGNQPQHF	TGCAGTGCTAGTTCCCCCTGGGGCAATCAGCCCCAGCATTTT